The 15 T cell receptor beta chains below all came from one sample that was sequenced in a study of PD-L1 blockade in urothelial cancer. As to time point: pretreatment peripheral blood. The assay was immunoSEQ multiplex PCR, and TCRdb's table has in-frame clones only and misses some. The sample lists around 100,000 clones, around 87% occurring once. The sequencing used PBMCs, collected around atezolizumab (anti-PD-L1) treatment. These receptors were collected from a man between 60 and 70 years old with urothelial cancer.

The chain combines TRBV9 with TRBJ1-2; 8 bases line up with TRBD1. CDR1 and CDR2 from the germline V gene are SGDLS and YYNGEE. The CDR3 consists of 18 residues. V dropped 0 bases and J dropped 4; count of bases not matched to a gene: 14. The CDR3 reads CASSVAEGPGQAPYGYTF. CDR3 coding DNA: TGTGCCAGCAGCGTAGCTGAAGGACCGGGACAGGCACCCTATGGCTACACCTTC.

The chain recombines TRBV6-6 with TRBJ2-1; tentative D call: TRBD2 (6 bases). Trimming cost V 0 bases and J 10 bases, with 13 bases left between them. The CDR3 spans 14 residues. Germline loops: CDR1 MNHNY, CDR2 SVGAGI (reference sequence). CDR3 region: CASSYSGGIGEQFF. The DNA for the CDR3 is TGTGCCAGCAGTTACTCAGGAGGGATAGGGGAGCAGTTCTTC.

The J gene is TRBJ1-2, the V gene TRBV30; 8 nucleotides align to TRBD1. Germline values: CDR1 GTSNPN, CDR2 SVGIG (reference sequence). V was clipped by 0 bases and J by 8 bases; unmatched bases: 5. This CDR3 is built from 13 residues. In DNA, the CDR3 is TGTGCCTGGAGTGTACAGGGGGGACTCGGCTACACCTTC. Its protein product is CAWSVQGGLGYTF.

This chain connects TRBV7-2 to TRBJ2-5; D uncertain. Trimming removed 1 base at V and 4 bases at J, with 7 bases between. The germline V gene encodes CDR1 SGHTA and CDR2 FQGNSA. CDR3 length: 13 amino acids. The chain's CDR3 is CASSLDSRETQYF. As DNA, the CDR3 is TGTGCCAGCAGCTTAGACTCACGAGAGACCCAGTACTTC.

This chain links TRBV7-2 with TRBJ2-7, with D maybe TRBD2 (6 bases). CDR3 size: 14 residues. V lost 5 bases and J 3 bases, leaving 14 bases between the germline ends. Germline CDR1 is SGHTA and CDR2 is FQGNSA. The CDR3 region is CASSLGTESYEQYF. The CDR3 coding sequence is TGTGCCAGCAGCCTCGGGACTGAGAGCTACGAGCAGTACTTC.

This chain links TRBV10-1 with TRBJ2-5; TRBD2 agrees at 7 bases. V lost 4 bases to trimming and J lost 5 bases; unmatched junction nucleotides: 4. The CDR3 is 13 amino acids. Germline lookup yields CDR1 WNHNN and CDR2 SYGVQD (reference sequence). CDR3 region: CASSGGEGETQYF. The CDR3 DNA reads TGCGCCAGCAGTGGTGGGGAGGGGGAGACCCAGTACTTC.

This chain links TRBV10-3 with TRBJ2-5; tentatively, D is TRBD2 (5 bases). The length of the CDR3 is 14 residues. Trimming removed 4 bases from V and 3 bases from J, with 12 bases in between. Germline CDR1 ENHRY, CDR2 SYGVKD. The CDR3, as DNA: TGTGCCATCAGTGGAGACTACAGAGAAGAGACCCAGTACTTC. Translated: CAISGDYREETQYF.

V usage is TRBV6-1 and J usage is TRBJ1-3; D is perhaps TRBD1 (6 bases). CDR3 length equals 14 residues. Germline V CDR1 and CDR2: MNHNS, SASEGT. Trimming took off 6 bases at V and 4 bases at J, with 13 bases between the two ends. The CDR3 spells CASSPNRAGNTIYF. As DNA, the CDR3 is TGTGCCAGCAGCCCGAACAGGGCCGGAAACACCATATATTTT.

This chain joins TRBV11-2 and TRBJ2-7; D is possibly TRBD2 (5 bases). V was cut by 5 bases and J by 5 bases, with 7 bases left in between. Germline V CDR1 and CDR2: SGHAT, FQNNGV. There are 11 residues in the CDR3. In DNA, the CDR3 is TGTGCCAGCAGCCACGGGGACGAGCAGTACTTC. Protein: CASSHGDEQYF.

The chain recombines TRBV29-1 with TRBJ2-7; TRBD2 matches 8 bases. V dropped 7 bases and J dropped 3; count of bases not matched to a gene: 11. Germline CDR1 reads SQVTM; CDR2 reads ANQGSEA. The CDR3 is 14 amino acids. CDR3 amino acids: CSALSSGGRYEQYF. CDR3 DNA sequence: TGCAGCGCCTTGTCCAGCGGGGGCCGCTACGAGCAGTACTTC.

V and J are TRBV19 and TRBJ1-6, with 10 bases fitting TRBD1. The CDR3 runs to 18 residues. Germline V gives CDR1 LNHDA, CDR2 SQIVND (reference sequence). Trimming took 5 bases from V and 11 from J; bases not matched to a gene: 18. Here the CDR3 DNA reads TGTGCCAGTAGTCCAACCCCGGGACAGGGGCTTCTGTGGGCACCCCTCCACTTT. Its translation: CASSPTPGQGLLWAPLHF. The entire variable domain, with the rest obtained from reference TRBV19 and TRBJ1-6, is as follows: DGGITQSPKYLFRKEGQNVTLSCEQNLNHDAMYWYRQDPGQGLRLIYYSQIVNDFQKGDIAEGYSVSREKKESFPLTVTSAQKNPTAFYLCASSPTPGQGLLWAPLHFGNGTRLTVT.

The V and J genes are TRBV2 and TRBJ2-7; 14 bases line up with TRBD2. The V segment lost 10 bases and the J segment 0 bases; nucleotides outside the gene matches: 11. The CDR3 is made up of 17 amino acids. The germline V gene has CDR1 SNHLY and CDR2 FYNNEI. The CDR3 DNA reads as TGTGCCACCACCCGGACTAGCGGGGGGTACAGCTCCTACGAGCAGTACTTC. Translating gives CATTRTSGGYSSYEQYF. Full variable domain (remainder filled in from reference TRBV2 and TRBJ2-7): EPEVTQTPSHQVTQMGQEVILRCVPISNHLYFYWYRQILGQKVEFLVSFYNNEISEKSEIFDDQFSVERPDGSNFTLKIRSTKLEDSAMYFCATTRTSGGYSSYEQYFGPGTRLTVT.

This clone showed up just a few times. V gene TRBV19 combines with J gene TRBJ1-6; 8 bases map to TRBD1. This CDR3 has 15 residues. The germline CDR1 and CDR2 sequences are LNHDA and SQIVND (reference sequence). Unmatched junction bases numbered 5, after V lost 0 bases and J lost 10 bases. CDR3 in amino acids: CASSIDGTGSSPLHF. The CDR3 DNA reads TGTGCCAGTAGTATAGACGGGACAGGATCCTCACCCCTCCACTTT.

The CDR3 loop is CATSKGVRETEAFF. The CDR3 DNA sequence: TGTGCCACCAGCAAGGGGGTGAGGGAGACTGAAGCTTTCTTT. The rearrangement uses TRBV15 and TRBJ1-1; perhaps TRBD1 as D (6 bases). V lost 4 bases and J lost 5, with 14 bases in between. Per germline, CDR1 LNHNV and CDR2 YYDKDF (reference sequence). The CDR3 contains 14 residues.

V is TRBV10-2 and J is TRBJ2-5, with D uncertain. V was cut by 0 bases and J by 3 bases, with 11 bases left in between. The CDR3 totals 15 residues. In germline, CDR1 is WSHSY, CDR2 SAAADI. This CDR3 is CASSESGYPKETQYF. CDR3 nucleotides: TGCGCCAGCAGTGAGTCGGGCTACCCGAAAGAGACCCAGTACTTC.